The T cell receptor beta chain described here comes from a study of T cell responses to AZD1222 COVID-19 vaccine. Study-wide findings and caveats: As reported, nearly half of all spike-specific TCRs target variant regions that are unmutated. Donors, mostly white British, included more females; clonal diversity was possibly underestimated. Spike-specific TCR breadth and depth rose after two AZD1222 doses.

The ends were cut back, 5 bases at V and 8 bases at J, with 12 bases in the middle. This CDR3 comprises 12 residues. CDR1 is ENHRY, CDR2 SYGVKD, per germline. A remark on this clone: What it binds is unknown.

Using immunoSEQ multiplex PCR, the repertoire was profiled, and TCRdb retains in-frame clones only, with some absent. Found here are about 110,000 clones, 92% of them singletons; the top ten hold roughly 8.7%. The chain combines TRBV10-3 with TRBJ1-2, with D uncertain. This clonotype was obtained from an adult who received the AZD1222 COVID-19 vaccine. Sequencing used peripheral blood, obtained 28 days after the second AZD1222 dose. The CDR3 DNA sequence: TGTGCCATCAGTATCCCAGGAACCGGCTACACCTTC. Protein product: CAISIPGTGYTF.